Shown below are 10 T cell receptor beta chains from a single sample sequenced in a study of cytomegalovirus exposure and HLA in healthy donors. Vbeta (60) and Jbeta (13) primers were used in the PCR. Sequencing used immunoSEQ multiplex PCR; TCRdb keeps in-frame clones, though not all of them. Of some 80,000 clones listed, around 79% are singletons. The sequenced sample was PBMCs. These receptors came from a man aged 18 to 29 in good health and CMV-seropositive.

The CDR3 DNA reads TGTGCCAGCAGTTTAGTGCGGTCTCAGGAAGCTTTCTTT. It translates to CASSLVRSQEAFF. V is TRBV28 and J is TRBJ1-1; no definite D call. Germline V CDR1 and CDR2: MDHEN, SYDVKM. CDR3 length: 13 residues. Trimming pared 2 bases from V and 8 bases from J, leaving 12 bases between.

The genes are TRBV9 and TRBJ2-5; TRBD2 matches at 8 bases. This CDR3 has 14 amino acids. The junction had 4 bases not matched to a gene; V was cut back by 3 bases and J by 3 bases. Looked up from germline, CDR1 is SGDLS and CDR2 is YYNGEE. CDR3 sequence reads: CASSGGLAEETQYF. The CDR3 DNA sequence: TGTGCCAGCAGCGGCGGACTAGCAGAAGAGACCCAGTACTTC.

To note about this clone: One junction end disagrees with the germline gene, perhaps due to a read error. This chain connects TRBV13 to TRBJ2-7; D gene ambiguous. This CDR3 comprises 13 residues. Germline V gene sequence: CDR1 PRHDT, CDR2 FYEKMQ (reference sequence). Here the CDR3 reads CASSVGNSYEQYF. In DNA form, the CDR3 reads TGTGCCAGCAGCGTAGGGAACAGCTACGAGCAGTACTTC.

The rearrangement joins TRBV4-1 to TRBJ2-1; maybe TRBD1 (5 bases). V gave up 2 bases and J gave up 3 bases, with 11 bases separating them. CDR3 length equals 15 residues. Germline V CDR1 and CDR2: MGHRA, YSYEKL. The CDR3 loop is CASSQIDSDYNEQFF. CDR3 bases: TGCGCCAGCAGCCAAATCGACAGTGACTACAATGAGCAGTTCTTC.

V gene TRBV4-1 combines with J gene TRBJ2-5; the D gene is possibly TRBD1 (5 bases). Trimming cost V 5 bases and J 5 bases, with 15 bases left between them. From germline, CDR1 is MGHRA and CDR2 YSYEKL. The CDR3 is 14 amino acids. The DNA for the CDR3 is TGCGCCAGCAGCTTGGGGCTAACCCGGGAGACCCAGTACTTC. This translates into CASSLGLTRETQYF.

This sequence joins TRBV18 and TRBJ2-5; 10 bases fit TRBD1. This CDR3 has 14 amino acids. With V trimmed by 6 bases and J by 7 bases, 8 bases remained unmatched. Germline CDR1 KGHSH, CDR2 LQKENI. CDR3 nucleotide sequence: TGTGCCAGCTCTCCGGACAGGGGGTCTGGGACCCAGTACTTC. It yields the protein CASSPDRGSGTQYF.

This clone was picked up a small number of times. The CDR3 region is CATSRRQGNSYEQYF. The CDR3 DNA reads TGTGCCACCAGCAGAAGACAGGGGAACTCCTACGAGCAGTACTTC. The chain joins TRBV15 to TRBJ2-7; TRBD1 aligns across 8 bases. The CDR3 consists of 15 residues. Per germline, CDR1 LNHNV and CDR2 YYDKDF (reference sequence). V gave up 2 bases and J gave up 0 bases; unmatched junction bases: 3.

The chain links TRBV11-1 to TRBJ2-5; TRBD2 matches at 7 bases. The CDR3 length is 15 residues. Germline assignment: CDR1 SGHAT and CDR2 FQDESV (reference sequence). With V trimmed by 2 bases and J by 4 bases, 7 bases remained unmatched. CDR3 sequence (DNA): TGTGCCAGCAGCTTACACAGACTAGCAGGAGAGACCCAGTACTTC. Translating it yields CASSLHRLAGETQYF.

V gene TRBV7-6 combines with J gene TRBJ2-3; D remains ambiguous. This CDR3 has 12 amino acids. Germline CDR1 SGHVS, CDR2 FNYEAQ. The germline V and J ends were trimmed by 3 bases and 5 bases, with 6 bases remaining between them. In DNA form, the CDR3 reads TGTGCCAGCAGCTTTATACAAGATACGCAGTATTTT. Amino acid sequence: CASSFIQDTQYF.

CDR3 region: CASSLGREQYF. In DNA, the CDR3 is TGTGCCAGCAGCTTAGGCAGGGAGCAGTACTTC. The chain carries TRBV7-6 and TRBJ2-7; no clear D. The CDR3 runs 11 residues. V lost 1 base, J lost 7 bases, and 5 bases lay in between. Germline CDR1 reads SGHVS; CDR2 reads FNYEAQ.